This is a list of T cell receptor beta chains from one sample in a study of T-cell reconstitution after alpha-beta-depleted transplantation in children. One entry per CDR3 protein results from TCRdb running MiXCR on the PCR reads. The sample has 81,000 or so distinct CDR3 sequences; about a sixth are singletons. Sequences were derived from PBMCs, mostly from graft donor cells, sampled 180 days after TCRalphabeta/CD19-depleted stem cell transplant. Source of these receptors: a male patient between 2 and 10 years old who had a stem cell transplant for acute lymphoblastic leukemia, so the T cells may come from the graft donor. Both conserved end residues are part of each CDR3. D genes are given only for firm matches. A row's size may be missing; if present it is once, few, many or a size class.

clone size: few; J gene: TRBJ2-7; V gene: TRBV20-1; D gene: TRBD1; CDR3 DNA: TGCAGTGCTATCTACAGGGGAGACGAGCAGTACTTC; CDR3 protein: CSAIYRGDEQYF
clone size: many; J gene: TRBJ1-5; V gene: TRBV19; D gene: NA; CDR3 DNA: TGTGCCAGTAGCCCTCAAGGGGGGCTTAGCAATCAGCCCCAGCATTTT; CDR3 protein: CASSPQGGLSNQPQHF
clone size: NA; J gene: TRBJ2-2; V gene: TRBV12-3/TRBV12-4; D gene: NA; CDR3 DNA: TGTGCCAGCAGGGAGTTTAACACCGGGGAGCTGTTTTTT; CDR3 protein: CASREFNTGELFF
clone size: NA; J gene: TRBJ2-3; V gene: TRBV7-9; D gene: NA; CDR3 DNA: TGTGCCAGCAGCTTTCCGGATACGCAGTATTTT; CDR3 protein: CASSFPDTQYF
clone size: NA; J gene: TRBJ1-5; V gene: TRBV7-9; D gene: NA; CDR3 DNA: TGTGCCAGCAGCTCGACAGATCAGCCCCAGCATTTT; CDR3 protein: CASSSTDQPQHF
clone size: many; J gene: TRBJ2-2; V gene: TRBV4-1; D gene: NA; CDR3 DNA: TGCGCCAGCAGCCAAGTCGGCGGCACCGGGGAGCTGTTTTTT; CDR3 protein: CASSQVGGTGELFF
clone size: NA; J gene: TRBJ1-4; V gene: TRBV7-6; D gene: NA; CDR3 DNA: TGTGCCAGCAGCAACGTGGGCGGCTCTAATGAAAAACTGTTTTTT; CDR3 protein: CASSNVGGSNEKLFF
clone size: few; J gene: TRBJ1-2; V gene: TRBV20-1; D gene: NA; CDR3 DNA: TGCAGTGCTAGAGAGGAAGGCTATGGCTACACCTTC; CDR3 protein: CSAREEGYGYTF
clone size: few; J gene: TRBJ2-1; V gene: TRBV27; D gene: NA; CDR3 DNA: TGTGCCAGCAGTCCGGGACGGAGCTCCTACAATGAGCAGTTCTTC; CDR3 protein: CASSPGRSSYNEQFF
clone size: NA; J gene: TRBJ1-1; V gene: TRBV4-2; D gene: NA; CDR3 DNA: TGTGCCAGCAGCCAAGACCCCGGCCCACTCAGCGGCACTGAAGCTTTCTTT; CDR3 protein: CASSQDPGPLSGTEAFF
clone size: few; J gene: TRBJ1-5; V gene: TRBV7-2; D gene: TRBD1; CDR3 DNA: TGTGCCAGCAGCGAGAGGACAGGGGGCAGAGGTCAGCCCCAGCATTTT; CDR3 protein: CASSERTGGRGQPQHF
clone size: few; J gene: TRBJ2-3; V gene: TRBV20-1; D gene: NA; CDR3 DNA: TGCAGTGCTAGGCGTATACCCGGGCGGGTAGTCACAGATACGCAGTATTTT; CDR3 protein: CSARRIPGRVVTDTQYF
clone size: few; J gene: TRBJ1-2; V gene: TRBV6-5; D gene: NA; CDR3 DNA: TGTGCCAGCAGTTACAAACCCGATCTCTACTATGGCTACACCTTC; CDR3 protein: CASSYKPDLYYGYTF
clone size: NA; J gene: TRBJ2-7; V gene: TRBV6-2/TRBV6-3; D gene: TRBD2; CDR3 DNA: TGTGCCAGCAGACCCACTCAGCGGGGATTCCACGAGCAGTACTTC; CDR3 protein: CASRPTQRGFHEQYF
clone size: few; J gene: TRBJ2-2; V gene: TRBV20-1; D gene: NA; CDR3 DNA: TGCAGTGCTAGAGATCCGGAGGGGCCCGGGGAGCTGTTTTTT; CDR3 protein: CSARDPEGPGELFF
clone size: many; J gene: TRBJ1-4; V gene: TRBV10-3; D gene: NA; CDR3 DNA: TGTGCCATCAGTAAGAACAGGGACTCTAATGAAAAACTGTTTTTT; CDR3 protein: CAISKNRDSNEKLFF
clone size: NA; J gene: TRBJ2-3; V gene: TRBV20-1; D gene: NA; CDR3 DNA: TGCAGTGCTAGAGGGGGGTCAGTAGGCACAGATACGCAGTATTTT; CDR3 protein: CSARGGSVGTDTQYF
clone size: NA; J gene: TRBJ2-5; V gene: TRBV27; D gene: TRBD1; CDR3 DNA: TGTGCCAGAAACAGCCGGGACAGGGATCAAGAGACCCAGTACTTC; CDR3 protein: CARNSRDRDQETQYF
clone size: few; J gene: TRBJ2-1; V gene: TRBV6-2/TRBV6-3; D gene: NA; CDR3 DNA: TGTGCCAGCAGTTGGGTATCATATGACAATGAGCAGTTCTTC; CDR3 protein: CASSWVSYDNEQFF
clone size: few; J gene: TRBJ1-2; V gene: TRBV18; D gene: NA; CDR3 DNA: TGTGCCAGCTCACCGGCCCTCGGGGGCGCATACTATGGCTACACCTTC; CDR3 protein: CASSPALGGAYYGYTF
clone size: NA; J gene: TRBJ2-7; V gene: TRBV29-1; D gene: TRBD2; CDR3 DNA: TGCAGCGTCAGGAGAACTAGCGGGAGCTCCTACGAGCAGTACTTC; CDR3 protein: CSVRRTSGSSYEQYF
clone size: NA; J gene: TRBJ1-1; V gene: TRBV27; D gene: TRBD1; CDR3 DNA: TGTGCCAGCAGAGCAGGGGGCGTTTCAGACACTGAAGCTTTCTTT; CDR3 protein: CASRAGGVSDTEAFF
clone size: NA; J gene: TRBJ1-5; V gene: TRBV30; D gene: NA; CDR3 DNA: TGTGCCTGGAGTCTCCCGCGCAATCAGCCCCAGCATTTT; CDR3 protein: CAWSLPRNQPQHF
clone size: NA; J gene: TRBJ2-5; V gene: TRBV20-1; D gene: TRBD2; CDR3 DNA: TGCAGTGCTCGGGTCCTTGGGACTAGCGGCCAAGAGACCCAGTACTTC; CDR3 protein: CSARVLGTSGQETQYF
clone size: few; J gene: TRBJ2-4; V gene: TRBV4-3; D gene: TRBD1; CDR3 DNA: TGCGCCAGCAGCCAAGCGGACAGGGACGATAACATTCAGTACTTC; CDR3 protein: CASSQADRDDNIQYF
clone size: few; J gene: TRBJ2-7; V gene: TRBV12-3/TRBV12-4; D gene: NA; CDR3 DNA: TGTGCCAGCAGTTCGACGTGGGGGGCCGATGAGGCCTACGAGCAGTACTTC; CDR3 protein: CASSSTWGADEAYEQYF
clone size: NA; J gene: TRBJ2-5; V gene: TRBV6-5; D gene: NA; CDR3 DNA: TGTGCCAGCAGTTATAGGGGGGGCGAGTACCAAGAGACCCAGTACTTC; CDR3 protein: CASSYRGGEYQETQYF
clone size: few; J gene: TRBJ2-5; V gene: TRBV7-2; D gene: NA; CDR3 DNA: TGTGCCAGCAGCGACACGTACCAAGAGACCCAGTACTTC; CDR3 protein: CASSDTYQETQYF
clone size: NA; J gene: TRBJ1-5; V gene: TRBV20-1; D gene: NA; CDR3 DNA: TGCAGTGCCCCAGGCGCCAATCAGCCCCAGCATTTT; CDR3 protein: CSAPGANQPQHF